One and the same sample provided the 27 T cell receptor beta chains below, sequenced in a study of T-cell reconstitution after alpha-beta-depleted transplantation in children. A library of TCRbeta sequences, prepared with unique molecular identifiers, was generated. One entry per CDR3 protein results from TCRdb running MiXCR on the PCR reads. The table includes roughly 610,000 distinct CDR3 sequences, about 10% detected once. The material was PBMCs from the stem cell graft donor, obtained from the stem cell graft. The receptor source for this set is a human donor who donated a stem cell graft to a child with acute myeloid leukemia.

There are many counts of this clonotype. The chain employs TRBV15 and TRBJ2-6; 10 bases line up with TRBD2. The length of the CDR3 is 17 residues. With V trimmed by 4 bases and J by 4 bases, 7 bases remained unmatched. In germline, CDR1 is LNHNV, CDR2 YYDKDF (reference sequence). The CDR3 sequence is CATSKLAGPPGANVLTF. The CDR3, as DNA: TGTGCCACCAGCAAACTAGCGGGGCCCCCCGGGGCCAACGTCCTGACTTTC.

The J gene is TRBJ1-2, the V gene TRBV18; TRBD1 agrees at 9 bases. V trimming: 3 bases; J trimming: 6 bases; junction bases outside the gene matches: 8. The CDR3 totals 15 residues. CDR1 and CDR2 from the germline V gene are KGHSH and LQKENI. The CDR3: CASSPRDRENHGYTF. CDR3 nucleotide sequence: TGTGCCAGCTCACCCCGGGACAGGGAAAACCATGGCTACACCTTC.

This clonotype was counted ten times or more. The rearrangement uses TRBV20-1 and TRBJ2-3, with 9 bases aligning to TRBD2. Germline assignment: CDR1 DFQATT and CDR2 SNEGSKA (reference sequence). V gave up 6 bases and J gave up 4 bases; unmatched junction bases: 8. The CDR3 runs to 14 residues. The CDR3 nucleotides are TGCAGTGCCTCTATAGCGGGGGCGTCAGATACGCAGTATTTT. Protein: CSASIAGASDTQYF.

This clonotype appeared a few times. The chain uses TRBV20-1 and TRBJ1-5; D is ambiguous. The CDR3 covers 15 residues. V dropped 0 bases and J dropped 0 bases, with 9 bases sitting between them. Per germline, CDR1 DFQATT and CDR2 SNEGSKA (reference sequence). CDR3 in DNA: TGCAGTGCTAGAGATTCGGCCAATAGCAATCAGCCCCAGCATTTT. Its protein is CSARDSANSNQPQHF.

The rearrangement links TRBV28 to TRBJ1-6; 9 positions match TRBD1. This CDR3 region has 18 residues. Germline trimming cut 5 bases from V and 10 bases from J; bases unmatched to any gene: 18. CDR1 MDHEN and CDR2 SYDVKM come from the germline V gene. The CDR3 here is CASSPQGQGPLKESPLHF. The CDR3 region has the DNA TGTGCCAGCAGTCCGCAGGGACAGGGTCCTTTAAAGGAATCACCCCTCCACTTT. The full variable domain, its missing parts supplied by reference TRBV28 and TRBJ1-6, is DVKVTQSSRYLVKRTGEKVFLECVQDMDHENMFWYRQDPGLGLRLIYFSYDVKMKEKGDIPEGYSVSREKKERFSLILESASTNQTSMYLCASSPQGQGPLKESPLHFGNGTRLTVT.

This clonotype has more than one count but fewer than ten. The chain links TRBV6-2 or TRBV6-3 to TRBJ2-4; perhaps TRBD2 as D (5 bases). From germline, CDR1 is MNHEY and CDR2 SVGEGT. V was cut by 7 bases and J by 8 bases, with 21 bases left in between. This CDR3 contains 15 residues. CDR3 coding DNA: TGTGCCAGCACCCAAGACGGGAAAAAAATGGACATTCAGTACTTC. It specifies CASTQDGKKMDIQYF.

The CDR3 region has the DNA TGTGCCAGTAGTACTAGCGGGAGCAATGAGCAGTTCTTC. This encodes CASSTSGSNEQFF. V gene TRBV19 combines with J gene TRBJ2-1, with 10 nucleotides matching TRBD2. The germline V gene encodes CDR1 LNHDA and CDR2 SQIVND (reference sequence). With V trimmed by 4 bases and J by 6 bases, 0 bases remained unmatched. CDR3 length: 13 amino acids. The full variable domain, rest sourced from reference TRBV19 and TRBJ2-1, is DGGITQSPKYLFRKEGQNVTLSCEQNLNHDAMYWYRQDPGQGLRLIYYSQIVNDFQKGDIAEGYSVSREKKESFPLTVTSAQKNPTAFYLCASSTSGSNEQFFGPGTRLTVL.

This clonotype was detected many times. The chain has TRBV12-5 and TRBJ2-2; D not certain. CDR3 length equals 13 residues. The germline gives CDR1 LGHNT, CDR2 FRNRAP. The V gene lost 1 base and the J gene lost 3 bases, with 3 bases spanning the gap. CDR3 protein: CASGLGDTGELFF. The CDR3 nucleotides are TGTGCTAGTGGTTTGGGGGACACCGGGGAGCTGTTTTTT.

The rearrangement joins TRBV28 to TRBJ1-2; no clear D gene. V lost 6 bases and J 6 bases, leaving 17 bases between the germline ends. This CDR3 region has 14 residues. Germline values: CDR1 MDHEN, CDR2 SYDVKM. The CDR3 nucleotides are TGTGCCAGCAGGCGCGCTGGGGTTTGGGATGGCTACACCTTC. It translates to CASRRAGVWDGYTF.

This clonotype has more than one count but fewer than ten. The genes are TRBV3-1 and TRBJ2-2; D is undetermined. V dropped 0 bases and J dropped 3 bases, with 11 bases sitting between them. The CDR3 sequence is 16 residues long. Germline lookup yields CDR1 LGHDT and CDR2 YNNKEL (reference sequence). The CDR3, as DNA: TGTGCCAGCAGCCAAGACCTGGACGTATACACCGGGGAGCTGTTTTTT. This encodes CASSQDLDVYTGELFF.

V and J are TRBV19 and TRBJ2-2, with 10 bases lining up with TRBD2. V lost 2 bases, J lost 4 bases, and 4 bases stayed unmatched. This CDR3 is 16 amino acids long. From germline, CDR1 is LNHDA and CDR2 SQIVND (reference sequence). In DNA, the CDR3 is TGTGCCAGTAGTATACCCAGCGGGAGGGCCACCGGGGAGCTGTTTTTT. It codes for CASSIPSGRATGELFF. Full variable domain (remainder filled in from reference TRBV19 and TRBJ2-2): DGGITQSPKYLFRKEGQNVTLSCEQNLNHDAMYWYRQDPGQGLRLIYYSQIVNDFQKGDIAEGYSVSREKKESFPLTVTSAQKNPTAFYLCASSIPSGRATGELFFGEGSRLTVL.

The sample holds a few counts of this clonotype. The chain links TRBV6-1 to TRBJ2-1; 10 bases line up with TRBD2. Germline values: CDR1 MNHNS, CDR2 SASEGT. V gave up 6 bases and J gave up 10 bases; unmatched junction bases: 9. This CDR3 is 14 amino acids long. The DNA for the CDR3 is TGTGCCAGCAGAAAGGGACTAGCGTTTTACGAGCAGTTCTTC. As protein: CASRKGLAFYEQFF.

The V gene is TRBV7-9, the J gene TRBJ1-1; no reliable D call. Trimming shortened V by 6 bases and J by 1 base, and 9 bases separated the two germline ends. CDR1 and CDR2 (germline): SEHNR, FQNEAQ (reference sequence). The CDR3 has 13 residues. CDR3 sequence (DNA): TGTGCCAGCAGAGAGAGCGGGAACACTGAAGCTTTCTTT. This sequence encodes CASRESGNTEAFF.

This clonotype was counted ten times or more. The chain carries TRBV7-9 and TRBJ1-1; D gene uncertain. V gave up 5 bases and J gave up 0 bases, with 16 bases separating them. Germline CDR1 SEHNR, CDR2 FQNEAQ (reference sequence). The CDR3 loop spans 16 amino acids. CDR3: CASSPLGSHMNTEAFF. The CDR3, as DNA: TGTGCCAGCAGCCCACTGGGCTCGCACATGAACACTGAAGCTTTCTTT. The full variable domain, completed using reference TRBV7-9 and TRBJ1-1, is DTGVSQNPRHKITKRGQNVTFRCDPISEHNRLYWYRQTLGQGPEFLTYFQNEAQLEKSRLLSDRFSAERPKGSFSTLEIQRTEQGDSAMYLCASSPLGSHMNTEAFFGQGTRLTVV.

V is TRBV6-2 or TRBV6-3 and J is TRBJ2-1, with 7 bases that match TRBD2. Germline-derived CDR1 and CDR2 are MNHEY and SVGEGT. With 6 bases clipped from V and 5 bases from J, the junction kept 10 bases outside the gene matches. The CDR3 runs 15 residues. Here the CDR3 reads CASSKLAREDNEQFF. The CDR3 coding sequence is TGTGCCAGCAGCAAACTAGCGCGAGAAGACAATGAGCAGTTCTTC.

In its sample, this clonotype was seen a few times. The chain carries TRBV20-1 and TRBJ2-3; D unclear. Germline-derived CDR1 and CDR2 are DFQATT and SNEGSKA (reference sequence). Trimming cost V 3 bases and J 6 bases, with 7 bases left between them. The CDR3 totals 11 residues. CDR3 sequence reads: CSASFEDTQYF. For the CDR3, the DNA is TGCAGTGCTAGCTTCGAGGATACGCAGTATTTT.

This clonotype showed up many times. The V call is TRBV5-6, the J call TRBJ1-2; 8 nucleotides line up with TRBD1. The CDR3 consists of 15 residues. Germline loops: CDR1 SGHDT, CDR2 YYEEEE. V dropped 5 bases and J dropped 2; count of bases not matched to a gene: 8. The CDR3 nucleotides are TGTGCCAGCAGGAGGAGGGACAGGCCCAACTATGGCTACACCTTC. Translated: CASRRRDRPNYGYTF.

This clonotype has more than one count but fewer than ten. The chain joins TRBV12-3 or TRBV12-4 to TRBJ2-5; 9 bases map to TRBD2. The V segment lost 6 bases and the J segment 4 bases; nucleotides outside the gene matches: 6. The length of the CDR3 is 14 residues. CDR3: CASSPIAGVETQYF. CDR3 sequence (DNA): TGTGCCAGCAGCCCCATAGCGGGAGTAGAGACCCAGTACTTC.

This clonotype was seen more than once but under ten times. This sequence joins TRBV5-1 and TRBJ2-1; 7 bases are a match to TRBD1. This CDR3 region has 11 residues. The germline V gene encodes CDR1 SGHRS and CDR2 YFSETQ. Unmatched junction bases numbered 8, after V lost 4 bases and J lost 16 bases. This chain's CDR3 is CASSDLTGKFF. Here the CDR3 DNA reads TGCGCCAGCAGCGATTTGACAGGGAAATTCTTC.

The sample holds many counts of this clonotype. The chain joins TRBV29-1 to TRBJ1-1; the D is unclear. Germline V gene lookup returns CDR1 SQVTM and CDR2 ANQGSEA. The V end was cut by 4 bases, the J end by 2 bases, with 5 bases between. There are 11 residues in the CDR3. The CDR3 DNA is TGCAGCGTTGCGATAAACACTGAAGCTTTCTTT. Translation gives CSVAINTEAFF. Filled out from reference TRBV29-1 and TRBJ1-1, the complete variable domain reads SAVISQKPSRDICQRGTSLTIQCQVDSQVTMMFWYRQQPGQSLTLIATANQGSEATYESGFVIDKFPISRPNLTFSTLTVSNMSPEDSSIYLCSVAINTEAFFGQGTRLTVV.

This chain links TRBV2 with TRBJ2-1; D might be TRBD1 (5 bases). The V gene lost 1 base and the J gene lost 15 bases, with 13 bases spanning the gap. CDR1 is SNHLY and CDR2 is FYNNEI in the germline V gene. The CDR3 sequence is 12 residues long. CDR3 loop: CASSEGRGRRFF. CDR3 nucleotide sequence: TGTGCCAGCAGTGAAGGTAGGGGCAGAAGGTTCTTC.

This clonotype was picked up many times. This chain connects TRBV6-1 to TRBJ2-7; 11 nucleotides line up with TRBD2. Germline V CDR1 and CDR2: MNHNS, SASEGT. V lost 6 bases, J lost 5 bases, and 9 bases stayed unmatched. This CDR3 is built from 15 residues. CDR3 amino acids: CASRPTSGSFNEQYF. The CDR3 region has the DNA TGTGCCAGCAGACCAACTAGCGGGAGTTTCAACGAGCAGTACTTC.

This clonotype has more than one count but fewer than ten. The J gene is TRBJ2-6, the V gene TRBV10-3; possibly TRBD2 for D (5 bases). The CDR3 extends over 14 amino acids. The V and J ends lost 9 bases and 0 bases respectively, with 9 bases between them. CDR1 is ENHRY, CDR2 SYGVKD, per germline. CDR3 loop: CAISAGSGANVLTF. CDR3 in DNA: TGTGCCATTTCTGCGGGCTCTGGGGCCAACGTCCTGACTTTC.

This clonotype has a count of ten or more. This chain connects TRBV12-3 or TRBV12-4 to TRBJ2-7; possibly TRBD2 for D (6 bases). V was pared by 8 bases and J by 4 bases, with 18 bases between. The CDR3 sequence is 14 residues long. The CDR3 DNA reads TGTGCCAGCCGGCCGACTACTAGCCCGTACGAGCAGTACTTC. Its translation: CASRPTTSPYEQYF.

The chain uses TRBV30 and TRBJ2-1, with TRBD2 identical over 14 bases. The V segment lost 3 bases and the J segment 15 bases; nucleotides outside the gene matches: 7. The CDR3 has 13 amino acids. CDR1 and CDR2 (germline): GTSNPN, SVGIG (reference sequence). The CDR3 loop is CAWSPGLAGAMFF. In DNA form, the CDR3 reads TGTGCCTGGAGCCCGGGACTAGCGGGAGCAATGTTCTTC. The whole variable domain, filled in from reference TRBV30 and TRBJ2-1, reads SQTIHQWPATLVQPVGSPLSLECTVEGTSNPNLYWYRQAAGRGLQLLFYSVGIGQISSEVPQNLSASRPQDRQFILSSKKLLLSDSGFYLCAWSPGLAGAMFFGPGTRLTVL.

In this sample, this clonotype turned up many times. CDR3 in DNA: TGCAGTGCAAACCCCGGGACTAGCGCCTCCTACGAGCAGTACTTC. Translation gives CSANPGTSASYEQYF. The chain is built from TRBV20-1 and TRBJ2-7; TRBD2 aligns across 10 bases. The CDR3 loop spans 15 amino acids. Trimming cost V 6 bases and J 0 bases; bases outside gene matches: 8. From germline, CDR1 is DFQATT and CDR2 SNEGSKA (reference sequence).

V is TRBV7-2 and J is TRBJ2-3; TRBD2 matches 12 bases. CDR1 SGHTA and CDR2 FQGNSA come from the germline V gene. The CDR3 spans 16 residues. V was clipped by 5 bases and J by 6 bases; unmatched bases: 9. The CDR3: CASSPRLAGVGDTQYF. The CDR3 bases are TGTGCCAGCAGCCCCCGACTAGCGGGAGTGGGGGATACGCAGTATTTT. The whole variable domain, remainder taken from reference TRBV7-2 and TRBJ2-3, is GAGVSQSPSNKVTEKGKDVELRCDPISGHTALYWYRQSLGQGLEFLIYFQGNSAPDKSGLPSDRFSAERTGGSVSTLTIQRTQQEDSAVYLCASSPRLAGVGDTQYFGPGTRLTVL.